This is a list of T cell receptor beta chains from one sample in a study of OX40 agonist ivuxolimab in advanced cancers. The data were produced by immunoSEQ multiplex PCR, yet TCRdb's version contains in-frame clones alone and is incomplete. This table holds about 81,000 clones, about 86% found once. Sequencing used CD4+ or CD8+ T cells sorted from blood, obtained in a trial of the OX40 agonist ivuxolimab. The origin of the receptors is an adult with an advanced solid tumor such as melanoma, head and neck, liver or kidney cancer. Each CDR3 is given with its conserved first and last residue. The D gene is left open where the match is weak. Clone size is given for some rows only: seen once, a few or many times, or a class if the clone is expanded.

14	-	TRBV5-1	TRBJ1-5	-	CASSFGTWDQPQHF	TGCGCCAGCAGCTTCGGGACATGGGATCAGCCCCAGCATTTT
15	TRBD1	TRBV6-5	TRBJ2-7	few	CASSYSGTGGYEQYF	TGTGCCAGCAGTTACTCGGGGACAGGGGGTTACGAGCAGTACTTC
14	TRBD1	TRBV10-3	TRBJ1-2	-	CAISEPTGGWGYTF	TGTGCCATCAGTGAGCCGACAGGGGGCTGGGGCTACACCTTC
13	TRBD2	TRBV6-5	TRBJ2-7	many	CASSSPGGYEQYF	TGTGCCAGCAGTTCCCCGGGGGGCTACGAGCAGTACTTC
14	-	TRBV11-2	TRBJ2-2	-	CASSLLSGTGELFF	TGTGCCAGCAGCTTACTCTCAGGGACCGGGGAGCTGTTTTTT
16	TRBD1	TRBV4-2	TRBJ1-6	-	CASSQELGQGDSPLHF	TGTGCCAGCAGCCAAGAGCTCGGACAGGGAGATTCACCCCTCCACTTT
18	-	TRBV27	TRBJ2-7	-	CASSLSIGQRVRRYEQYF	TGTGCCAGCAGTTTATCGATCGGCCAAAGGGTTAGGCGCTACGAGCAGTACTTC
17	-	TRBV9	TRBJ2-1	-	CASSAGGRRDTYNEQFF	TGTGCCAGCAGCGCAGGGGGGCGGCGGGATACTTACAATGAGCAGTTCTTC
13	TRBD1	TRBV28	TRBJ1-2	-	CASNAVQGYGYTF	TGTGCCAGCAACGCAGTACAGGGGTATGGCTACACCTTC
12	-	TRBV28	TRBJ1-1	-	CASSPLDTQAFF	TGTGCCAGCAGTCCACTGGACACGCAAGCTTTCTTT
15	TRBD1	TRBV4-3	TRBJ2-7	-	CASSQGSTGTYEQYF	TGCGCCAGCAGCCAAGGGTCGACAGGGACCTACGAGCAGTACTTC
14	TRBD2	TRBV5-1	TRBJ2-1	-	CASSPTSGYNEQFF	TGCGCCAGCAGCCCGACTAGCGGTTACAATGAGCAGTTCTTC
15	TRBD2	TRBV7-2	TRBJ2-7	-	CASSFTSGASYEQYF	TGTGCCAGCAGCTTTACTAGCGGGGCTTCCTACGAGCAGTACTTC
16	TRBD2	TRBV4-2	TRBJ2-7	-	CASSQDRLAGGSEQYF	TGTGCCAGCAGCCAAGACAGGCTAGCGGGAGGATCAGAGCAGTACTTC
13	-	TRBV5-4	TRBJ2-1	-	CASSLVANNEQFF	TGTGCCAGCAGCTTGGTGGCCAACAATGAGCAGTTCTTC
15	-	TRBV19	TRBJ1-5	-	CASTPGSQWSWPQHF	TGTGCCAGTACCCCGGGCTCGCAGTGGTCGTGGCCCCAGCATTTT
15	-	TRBV19	TRBJ1-3	-	CASRGDRNSGNTIYF	TGTGCCAGTAGAGGGGATCGAAACTCTGGAAACACCATATATTTT
13	-	TRBV6-1	TRBJ1-3	few	CASSTSSGNTIYF	TGTGCCAGCAGTACCAGCTCTGGAAACACCATATATTTT
14	-	TRBV5-6	TRBJ1-2	-	CASSYSGTPYGYTF	TGTGCCAGCAGCTACTCCGGGACACCTTATGGCTACACCTTC
14	-	TRBV10-3	TRBJ2-5	-	CAISEGGAEETQYF	TGTGCCATCAGTGAGGGGGGGGCTGAAGAGACCCAGTACTTC
15	-	TRBV28	TRBJ1-2	-	CASNPGVGLNYGYTF	TGTGCCAGCAACCCGGGAGTGGGGCTTAACTATGGCTACACCTTC
14	-	TRBV2	TRBJ1-1	once	CASSVTGMNTEAFF	TGTGCCAGCAGTGTGACAGGAATGAACACTGAAGCTTTCTTT
17	-	TRBV10-1	TRBJ1-4	once	CASSESTGRGTNEKLFF	TGCGCCAGCAGTGAGTCGACCGGCAGGGGAACTAATGAAAAACTGTTTTTT
13	-	TRBV19	TRBJ2-7	-	CASSIQVKNEQYF	TGTGCCAGTAGTATCCAGGTGAAAAACGAGCAGTACTTC
16	-	TRBV7-9	TRBJ1-3	-	CASSLGLGASGNTIYF	TGTGCCAGCAGCTTAGGACTCGGCGCCTCTGGAAACACCATATATTTT
18	TRBD1	TRBV4-3	TRBJ1-2	-	CASSQEGTELAASRGYTF	TGCGCCAGCAGCCAAGAAGGGACAGAGCTTGCCGCTTCGAGGGGCTACACCTTC
16	-	TRBV7-9	TRBJ1-1	-	CASSPIGAGVNTEAFF	TGTGCCAGCAGCCCGATCGGGGCGGGGGTGAACACTGAAGCTTTCTTT
19	-	TRBV2	TRBJ2-1	-	CASSSTGTEPSFSYNEQFF	TGTGCCAGCAGTAGTACCGGGACGGAGCCCTCCTTCTCCTACAATGAGCAGTTCTTC
15	-	TRBV6-5	TRBJ2-7	once	CASSSNVGLPDEQYF	TGTGCCAGCAGCTCTAACGTCGGACTGCCTGACGAGCAGTACTTC
14	-	TRBV7-2	TRBJ1-1	-	CASSLGGISGEAFF	TGTGCCAGCAGCTTAGGGGGTATTTCAGGGGAAGCTTTCTTT
16	-	TRBV4-3	TRBJ2-6	-	CASSRGGTSGANVLTF	TGCGCCAGCAGCCGCGGCGGGACGTCTGGGGCCAACGTCCTGACTTTC
15	-	TRBV6-5	TRBJ2-5	-	CASSYGAGAQETQYF	TGTGCCAGCAGTTACGGTGCGGGGGCACAAGAGACCCAGTACTTC
14	-	TRBV7-9	TRBJ2-7	-	CASSTISSSYEQYF	TGTGCCAGCAGCACTATCAGTAGCTCCTACGAGCAGTACTTC
16	-	TRBV2	TRBJ1-1	once	CASRQGMGLMNTEAFF	TGTGCCAGCAGACAGGGTATGGGCCTGATGAACACTGAAGCTTTCTTT
14	-	TRBV7-2	TRBJ1-1	few	CASSQSWVNTEAFF	TGTGCCAGCAGCCAATCCTGGGTGAACACTGAAGCTTTCTTT
16	TRBD1	TRBV18	TRBJ2-5	-	CASSPWGQGTGATQYF	TGTGCCAGCTCACCTTGGGGTCAGGGGACAGGTGCGACCCAGTACTTC
15	-	TRBV7-8	TRBJ1-5	many	CASSLVVTTNQPQHF	TGTGCCAGCAGCTTAGTTGTTACAACTAATCAGCCCCAGCATTTT
15	TRBD2	TRBV6-1	TRBJ2-7	-	CASSHVAGGYNEQYF	TGTGCCAGCAGTCATGTAGCGGGAGGGTACAACGAGCAGTACTTC
14	-	TRBV5-1	TRBJ2-3	once	CASSLVGSSDTQYF	TGCGCCAGCAGCTTGGTCGGGAGTTCAGATACGCAGTATTTT
18	-	TRBV19	TRBJ1-5	-	CASSRGGSAIPINQPQHF	TGTGCCAGCTCCAGAGGGGGGTCCGCAATCCCGATCAATCAGCCCCAGCATTTT
14	-	TRBV10-3	TRBJ1-5	-	CAIREEKAGQPQHF	TGTGCCATCAGGGAAGAGAAGGCGGGTCAGCCCCAGCATTTT
14	-	TRBV19	TRBJ2-1	-	CASSIRVGGAVRFF	TGTGCCAGTAGTATTCGGGTGGGCGGAGCAGTTCGGTTCTTC
16	TRBD1	TRBV15	TRBJ2-7	few	CATSSGGQGRYREQYF	TGTGCCACCAGCAGTGGGGGACAGGGGCGATACAGGGAGCAGTACTTC
15	TRBD1	TRBV5-8	TRBJ2-4	-	CASSLRTGISLIQYF	TGTGCCAGCAGCTTGAGGACAGGGATTTCTCTCATTCAGTACTTC
17	TRBD1	TRBV4-2	TRBJ2-3	-	CASSQVGTGDDTDTQYF	TGTGCCAGCAGCCAAGTCGGGACAGGGGACGACACAGATACGCAGTATTTT
12	-	TRBV6-1	TRBJ2-7	-	CASGQRSYEQYF	TGTGCCAGCGGACAGAGATCCTACGAGCAGTACTTC
15	-	TRBV10-3	TRBJ2-2	once	CAISFHGANTGELFF	TGTGCCATCAGTTTCCACGGCGCGAACACCGGGGAGCTGTTTTTT
14	TRBD2	TRBV28	TRBJ2-7	-	CAWGLAGGSNEQYF	TGTGCCTGGGGACTAGCGGGAGGGTCGAACGAGCAGTACTTC
15	-	TRBV6-4	TRBJ1-2	few	CASSPAAAASYGYTF	TGTGCCAGCAGTCCCGCCGCGGCGGCGAGCTATGGCTACACCTTC
16	TRBD1	TRBV10-1	TRBJ2-3	-	CASRTTGESPTDTQYF	TGCGCCAGCAGGACGACAGGGGAGTCGCCCACAGATACGCAGTATTTT
15	TRBD1	TRBV19	TRBJ1-5	-	CASSIDRGINQPQHF	TGTGCCAGTAGTATTGACAGGGGGATCAATCAGCCCCAGCATTTT
15	TRBD2	TRBV4-2	TRBJ2-7	many	CASSQEASGSYEQYF	TGTGCCAGCAGCCAAGAGGCTAGCGGGAGCTACGAGCAGTACTTC
15	-	TRBV27	TRBJ2-3	-	CARLTGLPITDTQYF	TGTGCCAGGTTAACAGGGTTGCCGATCACAGATACGCAGTATTTT
16	-	TRBV19	TRBJ1-6	-	CASSIFGRSTNSPLHF	TGTGCCAGTAGTATATTTGGAAGATCTACTAATTCACCCCTCCACTTT
13	-	TRBV5-4	TRBJ1-2	-	CASTPGGLGGYTF	TGTGCCAGCACCCCTGGGGGGCTGGGCGGCTACACCTTC
15	-	TRBV4-1	TRBJ2-4	-	CASTLTGLAKNIQYF	TGCGCCAGCACCCTTACCGGACTGGCCAAAAACATTCAGTACTTC
16	-	TRBV7-8	TRBJ1-2	-	CASSLPRDDFNYGYTF	TGTGCCAGCAGCTTGCCAAGGGACGACTTTAACTATGGCTACACCTTC